This passage covers 6 T cell receptor beta chains from one sample sequenced in a study of blood T cell repertoires in COVID-19. TCRdb's table, derived via immunoSEQ multiplex PCR, lists solely in-frame clones and lacks some. In the table there are fewer than 180,000 clones, 84% of which are singletons. The sample consisted of peripheral blood. Source of these receptors: a man between 65 and 85 years old with acute or convalescent COVID-19.

The V gene is TRBV5-1, the J gene TRBJ2-7, with 7 bases fitting TRBD2. This CDR3 is built from 16 residues. V shed 3 bases and J 0 bases; nucleotides not matched to a gene: 9. The germline CDR1 and CDR2 sequences are SGHRS and YFSETQ. The CDR3 nucleotides read TGCGCCAGCAGCTGGCAACTAGCGAGCGCCTCCTACGAGCAGTACTTC. Its translation is CASSWQLASASYEQYF.

The rearrangement links TRBV15 to TRBJ1-3; TRBD1 aligns across 7 bases. Trimming took 7 bases from V and 4 from J; bases not matched to a gene: 4. This CDR3 has 13 residues. Looked up from germline, CDR1 is LNHNV and CDR2 is YYDKDF (reference sequence). The CDR3, as DNA: TGTGCCACCATGATACAGGGGGGAAACACCATATATTTT. This gives the protein CATMIQGGNTIYF.

The gene calls are TRBV5-1 and TRBJ2-7, with D possibly matching TRBD2 (6 bases). The CDR3 runs to 15 residues. Trimming removed 0 bases from V and 3 bases from J, with 13 bases in between. Germline V CDR1 and CDR2: SGHRS, YFSETQ. Written as DNA, the CDR3 is TGCGCCAGCAGCTTGGGTGCGGGACCAATCTACGAGCAGTACTTC. Translating gives CASSLGAGPIYEQYF.

The chain has TRBV11-2 and TRBJ2-1; D is unclear. The CDR3 has 14 amino acids. Germline assignment: CDR1 SGHAT and CDR2 FQNNGV. V lost 2 bases and J 0 bases, leaving 5 bases between the germline ends. The CDR3 region is CASSLSSSYNEQFF. The CDR3 nucleotides read TGTGCCAGCAGCTTATCTAGCTCCTACAATGAGCAGTTCTTC.

The J gene is TRBJ1-1, the V gene TRBV7-2, with TRBD1 identical over 9 bases. V trimming: 2 bases; J trimming: 5 bases; junction bases outside the gene matches: 6. This CDR3 has 15 residues. The germline V gene encodes CDR1 SGHTA and CDR2 FQGNSA. As DNA, the CDR3 is TGTGCCAGCAGCTTACCCACAGGGGGCAGGACTGAAGCTTTCTTT. Translated: CASSLPTGGRTEAFF.

The chain recombines TRBV6-6 with TRBJ1-5, with D perhaps TRBD1 (5 bases). Germline CDR1 is MNHNY and CDR2 is SVGAGI (reference sequence). Trimming removed 5 bases from V and 1 base from J, with 18 bases in between. The CDR3 has 17 residues. For the CDR3, the DNA is TGTGCCAGCAGTCCCTTTGATCTGTGGGGCAGCAATCAGCCCCAGCATTTT. Protein sequence: CASSPFDLWGSNQPQHF.